The 24 T cell receptor beta chains below all came from one sample that was sequenced in a study of OX40 agonist ivuxolimab in advanced cancers. Assay: immunoSEQ multiplex PCR; the TCRdb copy retains only in-frame clones and omits some. The repertoire holds about 64,000 clones, with 80% to 90% as singletons. The source material was CD4+ or CD8+ T cells sorted from blood, sampled in a trial of the OX40 agonist ivuxolimab. Receptors were obtained from an adult with an advanced solid tumor such as melanoma, head and neck, liver or kidney cancer.

This chain links TRBV28 with TRBJ1-4; D is unclear. The CDR3 extends over 15 amino acids. The germline V gene encodes CDR1 MDHEN and CDR2 SYDVKM. Trimming removed 7 bases at V and 0 bases at J, with 12 bases between. CDR3 nucleotides: TGTGCCAGCACCATCCGACGGGCAACTAATGAAAAACTGTTTTTT. Translated, it gives CASTIRRATNEKLFF. The variable domain in full, completed from reference TRBV28 and TRBJ1-4, reads DVKVTQSSRYLVKRTGEKVFLECVQDMDHENMFWYRQDPGLGLRLIYFSYDVKMKEKGDIPEGYSVSREKKERFSLILESASTNQTSMYLCASTIRRATNEKLFFGSGTQLSVL.

The J gene is TRBJ1-2, the V gene TRBV30, with a tentative D call TRBD1 (5 bases). The CDR3 length is 14 residues. Germline V lookup: CDR1 GTSNPN, CDR2 SVGIG (reference sequence). Trimming took off 0 bases at V and 8 bases at J, with 16 bases between the two ends. Here the CDR3 DNA reads TGTGCCTGGAGTGTAGGCCAGGCTGGGGGGGGCTACACCTTC. Amino acids: CAWSVGQAGGGYTF.

The chain links TRBV7-3 to TRBJ2-5, with 13 bases lining up with TRBD2. This CDR3 has 16 residues. The trim removed 7 bases at V and 5 bases at J, leaving 10 bases unmatched. Germline V gene lookup returns CDR1 SGHTA and CDR2 FQGTGA. CDR3 nucleotide sequence: TGTGCCAGCACCCCAATTCTGACTAGCGGGGGGGAGACCCAGTACTTC. Its translation: CASTPILTSGGETQYF.

The chain couples TRBV7-9 to TRBJ1-4; D is unresolved. The V gene's germline CDR1 is SEHNR and CDR2 FQNEAQ (reference sequence). Between the trimmed V and J ends, which lost 2 bases and 3 bases, there was a span of 4 bases. CDR3 length: 13 residues. CDR3 region: CASSLTANEKLFF. As DNA, the CDR3 is TGTGCCAGCAGCTTAACGGCTAATGAAAAACTGTTTTTT.

The CDR3 reads CASSKLAGWVNEQFF. The CDR3 DNA reads TGTGCCAGCAGCAAGCTAGCGGGATGGGTGAATGAGCAGTTCTTC. The chain recombines TRBV21-1 with TRBJ2-1; TRBD2 is taken as the D call from the table, unchecked against the DNA. TRBV21-1 represents a pseudogene. The CDR3 loop spans 15 amino acids.

This clone was observed once. This chain links TRBV5-4 with TRBJ2-7, with D perhaps given as TRBD1 or TRBD2 (5 bases each). Germline values: CDR1 SGHNT, CDR2 YYREEE (reference sequence). This CDR3 is built from 14 residues. V lost 6 bases, J lost 2 bases, and 15 bases lay in between. CDR3 loop: CASTRGDGTYEQYF. CDR3 bases: TGTGCCAGCACGCGAGGGGACGGAACCTACGAGCAGTACTTC.

This clone has a handful of counts. The chain links TRBV14 to TRBJ2-7, with D possibly matching TRBD1 (5 bases). This CDR3 region has 15 residues. Trimming removed 0 bases from V and 6 bases from J, with 15 bases in between. The germline V gene has CDR1 SGHDN and CDR2 FVKESK. This CDR3 is CASSQDSQGISEQYF. The CDR3 DNA reads TGTGCCAGCAGCCAAGATTCCCAGGGAATTAGCGAGCAGTACTTC.

V gene TRBV6-6 combines with J gene TRBJ2-1; the match to TRBD1 covers 7 bases. The CDR3 loop spans 14 amino acids. Trimming cost V 8 bases and J 5 bases; bases outside gene matches: 9. CDR1 is MNHNY and CDR2 is SVGAGI in the germline V gene (reference sequence). The CDR3 DNA reads as TGTGCCAGCGAGTCCGGACAGGTCAACAATGAGCAGTTCTTC. It codes for CASESGQVNNEQFF.

The gene calls are TRBV7-6 and TRBJ1-1; TRBD1 matches 7 bases. The CDR3 is 14 residues long. CDR1 and CDR2 (germline): SGHVS, FNYEAQ. The trim removed 2 bases at V and 4 bases at J, leaving 4 bases unmatched. The CDR3 nucleotides read TGTGCCAGCAGCTTAAAGGCAGGGGGCACTGAAGCTTTCTTT. This sequence encodes CASSLKAGGTEAFF.

The V gene is TRBV5-6, the J gene TRBJ1-2; the D is unclear. V dropped 1 base and J dropped 4 bases, with 8 bases sitting between them. The CDR3 contains 13 residues. The germline V gene encodes CDR1 SGHDT and CDR2 YYEEEE. CDR3 in amino acids: CASSLRPAYGYTF. CDR3 nucleotides: TGTGCCAGCAGCTTGAGGCCAGCCTATGGCTACACCTTC.

This clone appeared a single time. The chain recombines TRBV5-1 with TRBJ2-3; D gene unclear. Germline CDR1 is SGHRS and CDR2 is YFSETQ. This CDR3 comprises 14 residues. The V end was cut by 4 bases, the J end by 4 bases, with 13 bases between. CDR3 sequence: CASSVSMTADTQYF. CDR3 nucleotide sequence: TGCGCCAGCAGCGTTAGCATGACTGCAGATACGCAGTATTTT.

About this clone itself: A much larger clone is a single base away; this may be a read error. Other DNA variants within this sample encode the same CDR3. The rearrangement joins TRBV21-1 to TRBJ2-7; the DNA was not compared with TRBD2, the D call given in the table. TRBV21-1 is a known pseudogene. The CDR3 is 12 amino acids. The CDR3 DNA is TGTGCCAGCAGCAATCCGGGGAGCGGGCAGTACTTC. It yields the protein CASSNPGSGQYF.

This clone was recorded a few times. The chain carries TRBV7-9 and TRBJ1-3, with 8 bases matching TRBD1. The germline V gene encodes CDR1 SEHNR and CDR2 FQNEAQ (reference sequence). Trimming took 5 bases from V and 2 from J; bases not matched to a gene: 2. The CDR3 consists of 14 residues. Here the CDR3 reads CASSKQGAGNTIYF. CDR3 nucleotides: TGTGCCAGCAGCAAACAGGGGGCTGGAAACACCATATATTTT.

Points on this clone: One junction end does not reproduce the germline sequence, and a read error may be involved. The rearrangement joins TRBV6-1 to TRBJ1-1, with D uncertain. Per germline, CDR1 MNHNS and CDR2 SASEGT. The CDR3 covers 11 residues. CDR3 bases: TGTGCCAGCAGTGAAAGGGCATTCAGGATCTTT. Its protein is CASSERAFRIF.

The genes are TRBV7-3 and TRBJ1-5; maybe TRBD1 (5 bases). The CDR3 runs 13 residues. Looked up from germline, CDR1 is SGHTA and CDR2 is FQGTGA. Trimming took 5 bases from V and 7 from J, leaving 12 bases between them. CDR3 sequence (DNA): TGTGCCAGCAGCCCCCAGGCAGGGCAGCCCCAGCATTTT. Translation: CASSPQAGQPQHF.

V and J are TRBV11-3 and TRBJ2-2; D may correspond to TRBD1 or TRBD2 (5 bases each). CDR3 size: 13 residues. Germline loops: CDR1 SGHNT, CDR2 YENEEA. V lost 4 bases and J lost 7, with 10 bases in between. The CDR3 region has the DNA TGTGCCAGCAGCTCCGAGGGGCTCGGGGAGCTGTTTTTT. Translating it yields CASSSEGLGELFF.

The chain couples TRBV7-2 to TRBJ2-7; no clear D. The CDR3 length is 12 residues. Germline V gene sequence: CDR1 SGHTA, CDR2 FQGNSA. With 5 bases removed from V and 0 bases from J, the gap between germline ends came to 5 bases. For the CDR3, the DNA is TGTGCCAGCAGCCCCAGCTCCTACGAGCAGTACTTC. Amino acid sequence: CASSPSSYEQYF.

The rearrangement links TRBV11-3 to TRBJ2-7; a weak D match, TRBD1 (5 bases). The CDR3 has 13 residues. Trimming pared 5 bases from V and 6 bases from J, leaving 14 bases between. CDR1 SGHNT and CDR2 YENEEA come from the germline V gene. The CDR3 loop reads CASSPTVQGEQYF. DNA of the CDR3: TGTGCCAGCAGCCCTACAGTTCAGGGCGAGCAGTACTTC.

The chain employs TRBV5-1 and TRBJ1-2, with TRBD1 identical over 12 bases. Germline loops: CDR1 SGHRS, CDR2 YFSETQ. V was clipped by 4 bases and J by 4 bases; unmatched bases: 11. The CDR3 is 17 residues long. In DNA, the CDR3 is TGCGCCAGCAGCCCCCTGGGACAGGGGGCGCGGGGCTATGGCTACACCTTC. Translating gives CASSPLGQGARGYGYTF.

The chain carries TRBV2 and TRBJ1-1; D uncertain. CDR3 length equals 14 residues. Trimming took off 2 bases at V and 1 base at J, with 8 bases between the two ends. CDR1 SNHLY and CDR2 FYNNEI come from the germline V gene. This chain's CDR3 is CASSESPTNTEAFF. The DNA for the CDR3 is TGTGCCAGCAGTGAATCCCCGACGAACACTGAAGCTTTCTTT.

V is TRBV4-2 and J is TRBJ1-1; unclear D gene. CDR3 size: 14 residues. Trimming removed 3 bases from V and 1 base from J, with 9 bases in between. The V gene's germline CDR1 is LGHNA and CDR2 YNFKEQ. The CDR3 DNA follows: TGTGCCAGCAGCCATGGGAGACAGAACACTGAAGCTTTCTTT. Protein: CASSHGRQNTEAFF.

This chain links TRBV7-2 with TRBJ2-2, with D unclear. The germline V and J ends were trimmed by 2 bases and 6 bases, with 13 bases remaining between them. CDR3 length equals 15 residues. The germline V gene encodes CDR1 SGHTA and CDR2 FQGNSA. The CDR3 DNA sequence: TGTGCCAGCAGCTTACGGCATTGGGAACCCGGGGAGCTGTTTTTT. It translates to CASSLRHWEPGELFF. The whole variable domain, remainder taken from reference TRBV7-2 and TRBJ2-2, is GAGVSQSPSNKVTEKGKDVELRCDPISGHTALYWYRQSLGQGLEFLIYFQGNSAPDKSGLPSDRFSAERTGGSVSTLTIQRTQQEDSAVYLCASSLRHWEPGELFFGEGSRLTVL.

The chain uses TRBV5-4 and TRBJ1-2; 8 nucleotides line up with TRBD1. Trimming took 3 bases from V and 0 from J; bases not matched to a gene: 10. The CDR3 consists of 17 residues. Germline values: CDR1 SGHNT, CDR2 YYREEE (reference sequence). The CDR3 DNA reads TGTGCCAGCAGCTCACGGGACAGGAGTTACTCTAACTATGGCTACACCTTC. Translation: CASSSRDRSYSNYGYTF.

V gene TRBV2 combines with J gene TRBJ2-3, with D uncertain. Germline CDR1 and CDR2: SNHLY and FYNNEI. The V end lost 8 bases, the J end lost 5 bases, and 17 bases lay between the germline ends. The CDR3 spans 14 residues. CDR3 sequence: CASLSLVKEDTQYF. Here the CDR3 DNA reads TGTGCCAGCTTGTCTCTGGTCAAGGAAGATACGCAGTATTTT.